The present entry profiles one T cell receptor beta chain with its context. The sample is drawn from a study of neoadjuvant anti-PD-1 for oral cavity cancer. CDR1 is LNHDA, CDR2 SQIVND, per germline (reference sequence). CDR3 size: 12 residues. V lost 5 bases to trimming and J lost 5 bases, with 7 bases between them. Time point described: after neoadjuvant nivolumab, at surgical resection. Clones were sequenced by immunoSEQ multiplex PCR, and TCRdb holds only the in-frame ones, with some missing. The table lists more than 30,000 clones, more than 35% of them singletons. This chain uses TRBV19 with TRBJ2-1, with D unresolved. This sequence originates from a person aged 40 to 85 with oral cavity squamous cell carcinoma. Source: tumor tissue, taken after nivolumab (anti-PD-1) treatment. The CDR3 spells CASSQFNNEQFF. The CDR3 DNA is TGTGCCAGTAGTCAGTTTAACAATGAGCAGTTCTTC. Together with reference TRBV19 and TRBJ2-1, the CDR3 gives the full variable domain: DGGITQSPKYLFRKEGQNVTLSCEQNLNHDAMYWYRQDPGQGLRLIYYSQIVNDFQKGDIAEGYSVSREKKESFPLTVTSAQKNPTAFYLCASSQFNNEQFFGPGTRLTVL.